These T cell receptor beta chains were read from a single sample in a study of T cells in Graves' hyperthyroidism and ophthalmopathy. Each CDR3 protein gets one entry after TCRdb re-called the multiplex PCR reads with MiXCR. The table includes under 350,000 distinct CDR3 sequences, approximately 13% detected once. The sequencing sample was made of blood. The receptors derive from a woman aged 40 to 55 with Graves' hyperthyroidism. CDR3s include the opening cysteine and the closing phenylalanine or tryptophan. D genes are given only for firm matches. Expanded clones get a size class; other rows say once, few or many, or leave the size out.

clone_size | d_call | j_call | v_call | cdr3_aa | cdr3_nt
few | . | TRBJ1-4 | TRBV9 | CASSVGPQGWEKLFF | TGTGCCAGCAGCGTTGGTCCCCAGGGGTGGGAAAAACTGTTTTTT
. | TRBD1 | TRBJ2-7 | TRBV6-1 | CASSIGTGAYEQYF | TGTGCCAGCAGCATCGGGACAGGAGCCTACGAGCAGTACTTC
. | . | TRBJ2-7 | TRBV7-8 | CASSSSTSHQFFDEQYF | TGTGCCAGCAGCTCCTCAACTTCCCACCAGTTCTTCGACGAGCAGTACTTC
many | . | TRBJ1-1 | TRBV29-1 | CSALVRLNTEAFF | TGCAGCGCCCTTGTCAGGTTGAACACTGAAGCTTTCTTT
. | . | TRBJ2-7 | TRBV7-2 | CASSLTSAVRTYEQYF | TGTGCCAGCAGCTTAACTAGTGCGGTCCGCACCTACGAGCAGTACTTC
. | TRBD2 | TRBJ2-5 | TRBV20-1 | CSARGLAGTQYF | TGCAGTGCTAGGGGACTAGCCGGGACCCAGTACTTC
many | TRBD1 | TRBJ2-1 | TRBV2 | CASSKDRGNEQFF | TGTGCCAGCAGTAAGGACAGGGGGAATGAGCAGTTCTTC
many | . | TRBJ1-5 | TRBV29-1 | CSAEPQHF | TGCAGCGCTGAGCCCCAGCATTTT
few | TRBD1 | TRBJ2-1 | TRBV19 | CASSRAGQGGDEQFF | TGTGCCAGTAGTAGGGCGGGACAGGGAGGCGATGAGCAGTTCTTC
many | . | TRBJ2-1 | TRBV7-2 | CASSLGGSGPYNEQFF | TGTGCCAGCAGCTTAGGGGGTAGCGGACCTTACAATGAGCAGTTCTTC
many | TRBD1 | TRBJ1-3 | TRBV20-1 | CSAKSATGFGNTIYF | TGCAGTGCTAAGTCCGCGACAGGGTTCGGAAACACCATATATTTT
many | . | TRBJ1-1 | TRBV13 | CASSLWGGDWWLDRSQTEAFF | TGTGCCAGCAGCTTATGGGGGGGCGACTGGTGGTTAGACCGAAGCCAAACTGAAGCTTTCTTT
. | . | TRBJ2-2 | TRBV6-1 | CASSIFGGSNTGELFF | TGTGCCAGCAGTATCTTTGGAGGGAGCAACACCGGGGAGCTGTTTTTT
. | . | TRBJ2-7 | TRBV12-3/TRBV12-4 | CASSLGAGPGWEQYF | TGTGCCAGCAGTTTAGGGGCGGGACCTGGATGGGAGCAGTACTTC
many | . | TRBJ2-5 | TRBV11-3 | CASSFGGIRETQYF | TGTGCCAGCAGCTTTGGAGGGATACGGGAGACCCAGTACTTC
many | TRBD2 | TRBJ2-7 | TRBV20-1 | CSARRENEQYF | TGCAGTGCCAGGCGGGAGAACGAGCAGTACTTC
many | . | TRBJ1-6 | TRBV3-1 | CASSQGSSYNSPLHF | TGTGCCAGCAGCCAAGGGAGCTCCTATAATTCACCCCTCCACTTT
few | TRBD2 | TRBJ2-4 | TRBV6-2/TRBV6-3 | CASRSGGGNIQYF | TGTGCCAGCAGGTCCGGGGGGGGAAACATTCAGTACTTC
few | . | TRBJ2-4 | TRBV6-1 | CASIVRGAAKNIQYF | TGTGCCAGCATCGTCAGGGGGGCAGCCAAAAACATTCAGTACTTC
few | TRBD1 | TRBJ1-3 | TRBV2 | CASSYGTAPGNTIYF | TGTGCCAGCAGTTACGGGACAGCGCCCGGAAACACCATATATTTT
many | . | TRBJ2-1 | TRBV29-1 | CSVVPSGMNEQFF | TGCAGCGTTGTCCCCAGCGGAATGAATGAGCAGTTCTTC
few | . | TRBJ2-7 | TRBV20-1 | CSAPFGAYEQYF | TGCAGTGCTCCTTTCGGGGCCTACGAGCAGTACTTC
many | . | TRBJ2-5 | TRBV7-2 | CASSLLGGAQETQYF | TGTGCCAGCAGCTTATTGGGGGGCGCCCAAGAGACCCAGTACTTC
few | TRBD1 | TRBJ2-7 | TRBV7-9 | CASSLRQGKDEQYF | TGTGCCAGCAGCTTAAGACAGGGGAAGGACGAGCAGTACTTC
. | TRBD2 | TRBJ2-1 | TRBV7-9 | CASSTGTSGSKGSSYNEQFF | TGTGCCAGCAGCACCGGGACTAGCGGGAGCAAGGGGAGCTCCTACAATGAGCAGTTCTTC
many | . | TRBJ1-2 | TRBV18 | CASSPDRSNYGYTF | TGTGCCAGCTCACCAGACAGGTCTAACTATGGCTACACCTTC
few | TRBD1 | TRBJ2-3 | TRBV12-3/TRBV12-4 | CASSGTGEGYTQYF | TGTGCCAGCAGCGGGACAGGGGAGGGATATACGCAGTATTTT
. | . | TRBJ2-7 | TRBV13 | CASSFLGPNEQYF | TGTGCCAGCAGCTTCTTAGGGCCTAACGAGCAGTACTTC
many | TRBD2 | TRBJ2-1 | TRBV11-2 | CASSSTSARSSYNEQFF | TGTGCCAGCAGCTCTACTAGCGCCCGGAGCTCCTACAATGAGCAGTTCTTC
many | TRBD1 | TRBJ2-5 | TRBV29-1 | CSVATGGEGETQYF | TGCAGCGTTGCGACAGGGGGGGAAGGAGAGACCCAGTACTTC
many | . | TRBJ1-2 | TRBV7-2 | CASSLSWGANYGYTF | TGTGCCAGCAGCCTTTCTTGGGGAGCAAACTATGGCTACACCTTC
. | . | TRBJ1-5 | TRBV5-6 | CASSLFGGPDQPQHF | TGTGCCAGCAGCTTGTTTGGGGGTCCCGATCAGCCCCAGCATTTT
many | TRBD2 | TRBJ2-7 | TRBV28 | CASGTIYEQYF | TGTGCCAGCGGGACTATCTACGAGCAGTACTTC
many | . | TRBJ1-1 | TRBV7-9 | CASRGGGGHTEAFF | TGTGCCAGCAGGGGCGGGGGGGGGCACACTGAAGCTTTCTTT
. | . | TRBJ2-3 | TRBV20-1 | CSARHSGRYTDTQYF | TGCAGTGCTAGACACAGCGGACGATACACAGATACGCAGTATTTT
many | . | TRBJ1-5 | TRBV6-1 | CASNQRGNQPQHF | TGTGCCAGCAACCAGAGAGGGAATCAGCCCCAGCATTTT
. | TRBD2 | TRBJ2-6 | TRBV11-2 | CASSSKRGSSSGANVLTF | TGTGCCAGCAGCTCCAAGCGGGGGTCCAGCTCTGGGGCCAACGTCCTGACTTTC
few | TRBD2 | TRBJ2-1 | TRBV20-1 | CSARDDGTSPYEQFF | TGCAGTGCTAGAGATGATGGGACTAGCCCCTATGAGCAGTTCTTC
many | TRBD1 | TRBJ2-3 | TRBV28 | CASRTGQNTDTQYF | TGTGCCAGCAGAACGGGACAGAACACAGATACGCAGTATTTT
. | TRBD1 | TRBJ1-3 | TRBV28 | CASSLWTGGLGNTIYF | TGTGCCAGCAGTTTGTGGACAGGGGGCCTCGGAAACACCATATATTTT
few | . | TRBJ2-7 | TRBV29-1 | CSFFRPSAAYEQYF | TGCAGCTTTTTCCGCCCCTCGGCTGCCTACGAGCAGTACTTC
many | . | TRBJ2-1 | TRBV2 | CASRRLIHSYNEQFF | TGTGCCAGCAGACGACTCATCCACTCCTACAATGAGCAGTTCTTC
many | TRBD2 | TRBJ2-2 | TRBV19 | CATRLAGGTGELFF | TGTGCCACCCGACTAGCGGGAGGTACCGGGGAGCTGTTTTTT
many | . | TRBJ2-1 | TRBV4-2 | CASSQDPGGHNEQFF | TGTGCCAGCAGCCAAGATCCGGGCGGCCACAATGAGCAGTTCTTC
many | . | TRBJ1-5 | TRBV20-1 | CSAEEEGRGGYQPQHF | TGCAGTGCCGAGGAGGAGGGGCGCGGCGGGTATCAGCCCCAGCATTTT
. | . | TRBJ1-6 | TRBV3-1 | CASSQAFTGLNSPLHF | TGTGCCAGCAGCCAGGCCTTCACTGGATTAAATTCACCCCTCCACTTT
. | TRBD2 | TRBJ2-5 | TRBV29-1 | CSALLAGGKGTQYF | TGCAGCGCCTTACTAGCGGGAGGGAAAGGGACCCAGTACTTC
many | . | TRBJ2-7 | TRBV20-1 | CSAASANSYEQYF | TGCAGTGCTGCTTCGGCCAACTCCTACGAGCAGTACTTC
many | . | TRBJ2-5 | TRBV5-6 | CASSLIMAETQYF | TGTGCCAGCAGCTTGATCATGGCAGAGACCCAGTACTTC
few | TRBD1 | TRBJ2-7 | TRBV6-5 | CASSYTQTGARNEQYF | TGTGCCAGCAGTTACACGCAGACAGGGGCGCGAAACGAGCAGTACTTC